The clone carrying this T cell receptor (beta chain) was recorded only once. The record originates from a study of cytotoxic CD8 clonotypes in ibrutinib-treated CLL. Turning to the study itself: IGHV unmutated about 17; relapsed/refractory some ten; treatment-naive over 14. Partial responses totalled approximately 24 and complete responses 2; after median approximately 6 years, approximately 15 remained remitted and approximately twelve progressed.

The ends were cut back, 5 bases at V and 4 bases at J, with 13 bases in the middle. The CDR3 loop spans 14 amino acids. The germline CDR1 and CDR2 sequences are SGHVS and FQNEAQ. Clones were sequenced by immunoSEQ multiplex PCR, and TCRdb holds only the in-frame ones, with some missing. The data show some 310,000 clones, roughly 79% seen once. This sample comprised PBMCs, obtained before ibrutinib treatment. This TCR was recovered from a human donor with chronic lymphocytic leukemia. The V gene is TRBV7-8, the J gene TRBJ2-3; tentative D call: TRBD2 (6 bases). This chain's CDR3 is CASSRAGGPDTQYF. In DNA form, the CDR3 reads TGTGCCAGCAGCCGAGCGGGTGGGCCAGATACGCAGTATTTT.